These 13 T cell receptor beta chains came from one sample sequenced in a study of metastatic and nonmetastatic thyroid tumors. Every patient underwent thyroid surgery untreated. From the PCR reads, TCRdb re-called clones with MiXCR. Of around 45,000 clones detected, about 4% appear once; the ten largest clones hold around 9.6%. Sequenced sample: blood. The receptors shown here come from a female donor with papillary thyroid cancer or a benign thyroid nodule (not recorded which). Some clones in this sample may be carry-over from other donors' samples.

This clone was seen ten or more times. The gene calls are TRBV6-1 and TRBJ2-7; D ambiguous. Germline values: CDR1 MNHNS, CDR2 SASEGT. The CDR3 sequence is 11 residues long. V lost 7 bases, J lost 6 bases, and 10 bases lay in between. CDR3 nucleotide sequence: TGTGCCAGCACTTGGGTGGGCGAGCAGTACTTC. Translating gives CASTWVGEQYF.

This clone came up a few times. The chain joins TRBV6-2 or TRBV6-3 to TRBJ2-1; D remains ambiguous. CDR1 is MNHEY and CDR2 is SVGEGT in the germline V gene. V lost 7 bases, J lost 9 bases, and 10 bases lay in between. This CDR3 comprises 11 residues. The CDR3 loop is CASTNWGEQFF. CDR3 nucleotides: TGTGCCAGCACTAACTGGGGTGAGCAGTTCTTC.

This clone is classed as medium-sized (0.01 to 0.1%). V and J are TRBV6-4 and TRBJ2-3, with 8 nucleotides matching TRBD1. The germline V gene encodes CDR1 MRHNA and CDR2 SNTAGT. The V segment lost 6 bases and the J segment 0 bases; nucleotides outside the gene matches: 2. CDR3 size: 14 residues. The CDR3 nucleotides read TGTGCCAGCAGCCAGGGGGCTAGCACAGATACGCAGTATTTT. Translating it yields CASSQGASTDTQYF.

This clone was counted ten times or more. The rearrangement uses TRBV6-1 and TRBJ2-5, with TRBD2 matching 7 bases. The CDR3 is 13 residues long. CDR1 is MNHNS and CDR2 is SASEGT in the germline V gene. J lost 2 bases, V lost 7 bases, and 4 bases had no gene match. In DNA, the CDR3 is TGTGCCAGCATCTCTAGCGGTCAAGAGACCCAGTACTTC. This gives the protein CASISSGQETQYF.

The chain is built from TRBV6-2 or TRBV6-3 and TRBJ1-5, with TRBD1 identical over 8 bases. The V gene end was trimmed by 4 bases and the J gene end by 4 bases; junction bases not matched to a gene: 3. CDR1 MNHEY and CDR2 SVGEGT come from the germline V gene. This CDR3 has 14 amino acids. The CDR3 DNA is TGTGCCAGCAGTTCCGGGACAGGTAATCAGCCCCAGCATTTT. It yields the protein CASSSGTGNQPQHF.

The rearrangement links TRBV5-1 to TRBJ1-1; no clear D gene. CDR3 length: 15 residues. V was cut by 2 bases and J by 0 bases, with 11 bases left in between. Germline V lookup: CDR1 SGHRS, CDR2 YFSETQ. The CDR3 DNA reads as TGCGCCAGCAGCTTTGCTGCCAGAATGAACACTGAAGCTTTCTTT. This gives the protein CASSFAARMNTEAFF.

This clone turned up a few times. A read error may be the cause here, since a much bigger clone is one base away. In DNA form, the CDR3 reads TGCAGTGCTAAGTCTAGCGTGAGGGCCACAGATACGCAGTATTTT. Encoded protein: CSAKSSVRATDTQYF. V and J are TRBV20-1 and TRBJ2-3; D is perhaps TRBD2 (6 bases). The germline V gene encodes CDR1 DFQATT and CDR2 SNEGSKA (reference sequence). The ends were cut back, 4 bases at V and 2 bases at J, with 16 bases in the middle. The CDR3 consists of 15 residues.

Comments on this clone: Germline and junction disagree at one end, which may indicate a read error. The genes are TRBV24-1 and TRBJ2-1; tentatively, D is TRBD2 (5 bases). The CDR3 is made up of 15 amino acids. Germline CDR1 and CDR2: KGHDR and SFDVKD. The CDR3 here is CATSPPVLGNNDQFF. Here the CDR3 DNA reads TGTGCCACCTCGCCCCCGGTACTAGGGAACAATGATCAGTTCTTC.

This clone was observed many times. This rearrangement joins TRBV25-1 to TRBJ1-2; D not certain. This CDR3 spans 13 amino acids. Deletions cut 2 bases from V and 3 bases from J, with 7 bases between. Per germline, CDR1 MGHDK and CDR2 SYGVNS. CDR3 amino acids: CASSEVGYYGYTF. CDR3 nucleotide sequence: TGTGCCAGCAGTGAAGTCGGCTACTATGGCTACACCTTC.

This clone was picked up a small number of times. The chain recombines TRBV6-2 or TRBV6-3 with TRBJ1-1; D gene uncertain. This CDR3 contains 15 residues. The germline gives CDR1 MNHEY, CDR2 SVGEGT. The V gene lost 6 bases and the J gene lost 1 base, with 15 bases spanning the gap. CDR3 region: CASRHSQRTNTEAFF. Written as DNA, the CDR3 is TGTGCCAGCAGACACTCACAGAGGACGAACACTGAAGCTTTCTTT.

This clone was found a few times. This chain joins TRBV24-1 and TRBJ2-1; 16 bases fit TRBD2. Germline lookup yields CDR1 KGHDR and CDR2 SFDVKD. The length of the CDR3 is 18 residues. J was trimmed by 6 bases and V by 4 bases; bases with no gene match: 8. Written as DNA, the CDR3 is TGTGCCACCAGTGACACCGGGACTAGCGGGGGGGCCTTCAATGAGCAGTTCTTC. Protein: CATSDTGTSGGAFNEQFF.

A word on this clone: This may be a read error: a much more frequent sequence differs by one nucleotide. This chain uses TRBV5-4 with TRBJ1-2; D call uncertain. Trimming removed 4 bases at V and 0 bases at J, with 13 bases between. The germline gives CDR1 SGHNT, CDR2 YYREEE (reference sequence). The CDR3 loop spans 15 amino acids. The CDR3 spells CASSRDRVSNYGYTF. The CDR3 coding sequence is TGTGCCAGCAGCCGAGATCGGGTATCTAACTATGGCTACACCTTC. The complete variable domain, with remaining parts taken from reference TRBV5-4 and TRBJ1-2, reads ETGVTQSPTHLIKTRGQQVTLRCSSQSGHNTVSWYQQALGQGPQFIFQYYREEENGRGNFPPRFSGLQFPNYSSELNVNALELDDSALYLCASSRDRVSNYGYTFGSGTRLTVV.

The sample holds many counts of this clone. J is TRBJ1-1 and V is TRBV6-1, with D possibly being TRBD1 (5 bases). The CDR3 extends over 16 amino acids. Germline CDR1 MNHNS, CDR2 SASEGT. The V and J ends lost 4 bases and 6 bases respectively, with 21 bases between them. CDR3: CASSGFLAGRAAEAFF. CDR3 DNA sequence: TGTGCCAGCAGTGGGTTTCTAGCGGGACGGGCTGCTGAAGCTTTCTTT.